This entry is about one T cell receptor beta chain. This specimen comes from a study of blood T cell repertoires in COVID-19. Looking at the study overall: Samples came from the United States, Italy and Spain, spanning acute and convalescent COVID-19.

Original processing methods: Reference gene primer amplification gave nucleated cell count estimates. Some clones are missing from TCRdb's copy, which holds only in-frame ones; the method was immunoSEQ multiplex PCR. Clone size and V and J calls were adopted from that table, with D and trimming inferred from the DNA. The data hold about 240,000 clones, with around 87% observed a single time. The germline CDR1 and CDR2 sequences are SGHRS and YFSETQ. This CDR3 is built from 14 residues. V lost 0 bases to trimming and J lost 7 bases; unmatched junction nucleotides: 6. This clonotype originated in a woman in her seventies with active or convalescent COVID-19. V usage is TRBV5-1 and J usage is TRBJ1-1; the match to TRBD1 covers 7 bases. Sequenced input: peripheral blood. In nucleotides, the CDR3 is TGCGCCAGCAGCTTGGCAGGGGGAGGCGGTGAAGCTTTCTTT. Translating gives CASSLAGGGGEAFF.